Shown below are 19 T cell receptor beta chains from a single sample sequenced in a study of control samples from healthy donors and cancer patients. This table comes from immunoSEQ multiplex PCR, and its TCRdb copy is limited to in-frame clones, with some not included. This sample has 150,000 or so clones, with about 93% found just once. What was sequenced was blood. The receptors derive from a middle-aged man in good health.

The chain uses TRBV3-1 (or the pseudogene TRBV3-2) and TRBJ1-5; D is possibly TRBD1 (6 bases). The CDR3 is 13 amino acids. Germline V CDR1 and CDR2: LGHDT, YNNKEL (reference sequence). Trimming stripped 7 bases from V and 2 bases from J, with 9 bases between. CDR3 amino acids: CASKGGGNQPQHF. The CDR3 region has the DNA TGTGCCAGCAAGGGGGGAGGCAATCAGCCCCAGCATTTT.

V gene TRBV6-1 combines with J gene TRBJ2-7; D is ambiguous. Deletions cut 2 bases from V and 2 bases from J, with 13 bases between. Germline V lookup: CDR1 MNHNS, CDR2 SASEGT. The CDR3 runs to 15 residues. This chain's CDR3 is CASSERSVIAYEQYF. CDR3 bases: TGTGCCAGCAGTGAAAGGTCCGTGATAGCCTACGAGCAGTACTTC.

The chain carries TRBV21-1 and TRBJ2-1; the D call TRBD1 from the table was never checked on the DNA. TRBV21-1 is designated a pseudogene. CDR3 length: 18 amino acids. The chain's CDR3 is CASSKAISGQSSYNEQFF. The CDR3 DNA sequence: TGTGCCAGCAGCAAAGCGATTTCGGGACAGAGCTCCTACAATGAGCAGTTCTTC.

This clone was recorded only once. The CDR3 reads CASSRDTFGTGELFF. CDR3 nucleotide sequence: TGTGCCAGCAGCCGGGACACCTTTGGGACCGGGGAGCTGTTTTTT. This chain joins TRBV5-4 and TRBJ2-2; TRBD1 might be the D (6 bases). The CDR3 sequence is 15 residues long. The V and J ends lost 4 bases and 5 bases respectively, with 15 bases between them. Germline CDR1 is SGHNT and CDR2 is YYREEE (reference sequence).

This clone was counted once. CDR3 region: CASSMITAPKPQHF. CDR3 bases: TGTGCCAGTAGTATGATCACTGCACCAAAGCCCCAGCATTTT. V and J are TRBV19 and TRBJ1-5; no firm D call. Germline values: CDR1 LNHDA, CDR2 SQIVND (reference sequence). With 3 bases removed from V and 8 bases from J, the gap between germline ends came to 14 bases. CDR3 length: 14 residues.

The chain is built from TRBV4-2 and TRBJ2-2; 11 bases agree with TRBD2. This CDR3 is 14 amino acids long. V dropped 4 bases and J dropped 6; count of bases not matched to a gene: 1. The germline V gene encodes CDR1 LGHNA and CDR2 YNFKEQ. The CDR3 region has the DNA TGTGCCAGCAGCCTGGGACTAGCGGCCGGGGAGCTGTTTTTT. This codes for CASSLGLAAGELFF.

DNA for the CDR3: TGTGCCAGCAGTTCAACAGGGACCTATGAAAAACTGTTTTTT. This codes for CASSSTGTYEKLFF. The chain is built from TRBV28 and TRBJ1-4; D is possibly TRBD1 (6 bases). The CDR3 is 14 residues long. V was cut by 4 bases and J by 6 bases, with 12 bases left in between. CDR1 is MDHEN and CDR2 is SYDVKM in the germline V gene. Using reference TRBV28 and TRBJ1-4 for the parts outside the CDR3, the full variable domain is DVKVTQSSRYLVKRTGEKVFLECVQDMDHENMFWYRQDPGLGLRLIYFSYDVKMKEKGDIPEGYSVSREKKERFSLILESASTNQTSMYLCASSSTGTYEKLFFGSGTQLSVL.

The CDR3 loop is CASSLSDRRLETQYF. As DNA, the CDR3 is TGTGCCAGCAGCTTATCAGACCGGCGCCTGGAGACCCAGTACTTC. The chain uses TRBV13 and TRBJ2-5, with D unresolved. Germline V gene sequence: CDR1 PRHDT, CDR2 FYEKMQ (reference sequence). V lost 2 bases and J 5 bases, leaving 15 bases between the germline ends. This CDR3 has 15 amino acids.

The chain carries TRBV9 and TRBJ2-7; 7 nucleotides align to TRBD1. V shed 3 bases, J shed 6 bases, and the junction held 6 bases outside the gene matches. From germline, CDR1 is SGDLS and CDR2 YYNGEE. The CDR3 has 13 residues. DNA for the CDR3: TGTGCCAGCAGCGGACAGGGCTTCGGCGAGCAGTACTTC. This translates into CASSGQGFGEQYF.

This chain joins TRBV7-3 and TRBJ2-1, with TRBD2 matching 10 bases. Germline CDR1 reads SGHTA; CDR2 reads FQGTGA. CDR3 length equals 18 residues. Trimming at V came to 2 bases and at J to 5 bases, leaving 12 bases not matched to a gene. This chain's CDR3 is CASSLSASGGRGNNEQFF. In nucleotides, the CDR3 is TGTGCCAGCAGCTTATCCGCTAGCGGGGGCCGGGGAAACAATGAGCAGTTCTTC. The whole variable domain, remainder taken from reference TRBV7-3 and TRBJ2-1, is GAGVSQTPSNKVTEKGKYVELRCDPISGHTALYWYRQSLGQGPEFLIYFQGTGAADDSGLPNDRFFAVRPEGSVSTLKIQRTERGDSAVYLCASSLSASGGRGNNEQFFGPGTRLTVL.

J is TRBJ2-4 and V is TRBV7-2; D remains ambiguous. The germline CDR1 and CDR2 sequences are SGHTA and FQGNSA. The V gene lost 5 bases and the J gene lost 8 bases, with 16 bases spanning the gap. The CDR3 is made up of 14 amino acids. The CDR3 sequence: CASSPRRTSDIQYF. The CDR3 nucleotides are TGTGCCAGCAGCCCCAGGCGGACGAGTGACATTCAGTACTTC.

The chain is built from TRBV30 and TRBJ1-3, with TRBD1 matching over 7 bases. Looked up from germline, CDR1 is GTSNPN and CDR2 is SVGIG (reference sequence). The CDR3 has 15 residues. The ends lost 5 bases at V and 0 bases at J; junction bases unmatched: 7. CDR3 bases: TGTGCCTGGGCACAGGGGTTATTCTCTGGAAACACCATATATTTT. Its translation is CAWAQGLFSGNTIYF. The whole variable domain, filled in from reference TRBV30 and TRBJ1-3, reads SQTIHQWPATLVQPVGSPLSLECTVEGTSNPNLYWYRQAAGRGLQLLFYSVGIGQISSEVPQNLSASRPQDRQFILSSKKLLLSDSGFYLCAWAQGLFSGNTIYFGEGSWLTVV.

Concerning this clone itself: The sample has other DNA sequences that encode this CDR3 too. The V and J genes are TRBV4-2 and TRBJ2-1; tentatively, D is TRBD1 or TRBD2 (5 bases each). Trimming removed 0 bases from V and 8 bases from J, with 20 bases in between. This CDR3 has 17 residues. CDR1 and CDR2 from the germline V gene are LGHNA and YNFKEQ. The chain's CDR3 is CASSQDPGAGSRDEQFF. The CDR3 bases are TGTGCCAGCAGCCAAGACCCTGGGGCAGGGAGTAGGGATGAGCAGTTCTTC.

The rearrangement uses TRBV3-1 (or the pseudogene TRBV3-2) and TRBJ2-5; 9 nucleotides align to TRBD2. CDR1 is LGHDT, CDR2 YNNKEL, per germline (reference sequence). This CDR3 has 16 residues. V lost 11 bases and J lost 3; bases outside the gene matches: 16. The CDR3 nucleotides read TGTGCCCACTTGAGACGGATAGCGGGGGATAAAGAGACCCAGTACTTC. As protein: CAHLRRIAGDKETQYF.

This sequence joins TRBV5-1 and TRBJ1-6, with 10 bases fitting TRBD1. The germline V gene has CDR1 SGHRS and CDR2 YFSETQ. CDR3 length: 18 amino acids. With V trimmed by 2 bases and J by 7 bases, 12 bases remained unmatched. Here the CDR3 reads CASSFSGQGTGENSPLHF. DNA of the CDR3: TGCGCCAGCAGCTTTTCGGGTCAGGGGACAGGGGAAAATTCACCCCTCCACTTT. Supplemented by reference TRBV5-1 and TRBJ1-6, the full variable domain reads KAGVTQTPRYLIKTRGQQVTLSCSPISGHRSVSWYQQTPGQGLQFLFEYFSETQRNKGNFPGRFSGRQFSNSRSEMNVSTLELGDSALYLCASSFSGQGTGENSPLHFGNGTRLTVT.

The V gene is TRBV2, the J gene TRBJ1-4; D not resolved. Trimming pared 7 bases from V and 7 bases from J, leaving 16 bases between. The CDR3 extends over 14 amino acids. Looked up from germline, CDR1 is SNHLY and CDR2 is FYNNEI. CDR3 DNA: TGTGCCAGCACCACAGTAAGGGCGGGTGAAAAACTGTTTTTT. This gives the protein CASTTVRAGEKLFF.

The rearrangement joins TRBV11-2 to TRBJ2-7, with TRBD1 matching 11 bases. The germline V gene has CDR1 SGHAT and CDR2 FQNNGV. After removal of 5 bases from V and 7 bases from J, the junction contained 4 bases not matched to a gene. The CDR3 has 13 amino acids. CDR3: CASSPGTGGEQYF. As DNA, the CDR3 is TGTGCCAGCAGCCCCGGGACAGGGGGAGAGCAGTACTTC.

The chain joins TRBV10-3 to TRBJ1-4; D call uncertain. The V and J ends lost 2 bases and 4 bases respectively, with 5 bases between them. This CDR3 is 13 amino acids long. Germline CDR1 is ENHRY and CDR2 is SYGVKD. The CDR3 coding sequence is TGTGCCATCAGTGAGAGCGGTAATGAAAAACTGTTTTTT. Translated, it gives CAISESGNEKLFF.

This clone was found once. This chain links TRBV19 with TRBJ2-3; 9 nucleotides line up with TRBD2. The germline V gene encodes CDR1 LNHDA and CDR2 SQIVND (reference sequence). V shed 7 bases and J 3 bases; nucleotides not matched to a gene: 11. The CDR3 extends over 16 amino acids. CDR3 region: CASKTWASGETDTQYF. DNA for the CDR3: TGTGCCAGTAAAACTTGGGCTAGCGGGGAGACAGATACGCAGTATTTT. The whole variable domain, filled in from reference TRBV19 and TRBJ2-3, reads DGGITQSPKYLFRKEGQNVTLSCEQNLNHDAMYWYRQDPGQGLRLIYYSQIVNDFQKGDIAEGYSVSREKKESFPLTVTSAQKNPTAFYLCASKTWASGETDTQYFGPGTRLTVL.